This entry describes one T cell receptor (beta chain). This clonotype was observed once. Its antigen is not yet known. No much larger clonotype is one base removed from it; base qualities were not supplied. Resting on one read, the evidence is weak. This specimen comes from a study of T cells in Graves' hyperthyroidism and ophthalmopathy (dated by TCRdb to the late 2010s). Study-wide context: Peripheral blood was collected at initial diagnosis, before any treatment. The 100 discovery patients were randomly split 7:3 into training and test sets. The study also compared thyroid tissue and blood T-cell repertoires from roughly six Graves' hyperthyroidism patients. The paper describes TCR Vbeta CDR3 sequencing of about 140 peripheral blood samples, made up of 43 ophthalmopathy patients, approximately 76 hyperthyroidism patients and 17 progressor patients. Whether ophthalmopathy could be predicted prospectively was tested in an independent validation cohort made up of 18 to 20 hyperthyroidism patients plus 17 patients who later progressed to ophthalmopathy. To identify distinguishing TCR V-J signatures, a discovery cohort of around 98 patients was used, comprising approximately 40 with Graves' ophthalmopathy and around 57 with stable Graves' hyperthyroidism. Following sampling, methimazole starting at 30 mg daily was given to hyperthyroidism patients, and high-dose intravenous methylprednisolone was given to ophthalmopathy patients. What the authors observed across the whole study: Most expanded thyroid clonotypes (frequency above 0.001) were also found in blood, which suggests that blood repertoires may mirror thyroid immune responses. During validation, the model predicted progression to ophthalmopathy a median of around 7 months ahead of onset, with 70.59% sensitivity and roughly 72% specificity. A model built on a 13 V-J signature distinguished ophthalmopathy from stable hyperthyroidism, reaching 85% to 90% sensitivity and around 81% specificity in cross-validation and 80%/75% in testing. Sample size was not statistically predetermined, and blinding of investigators to group allocation was not performed.

Amplification of TCR beta CDR3 regions was carried out from RNA transcripts. The TCR CDR3 was subjected to a first round of RT-PCR using the HTBI primer set and the Qiagen OneStep RT-PCR kit. A second multiplex PCR round built the libraries, followed by size selection and purification. Sequencing of the libraries was done on an Illumina HiSeq2000 using paired-end 100 bp reads. Processing in the source paper ran as follows. SOAPnuke was used to process the raw data, with reads discarded if the reads contained adapters or uncalled bases, had a mean Phred below 15, or lacked an exact constant-primer or identifier match. High-quality paired reads were merged using COPE v1.2.5, and each unique nucleotide sequence was defined as a clonotype. Clonotypes were aligned to IMGT TRBV, TRBD and TRBJ reference segments using MiTCR v1.1. The analysis included only V-J combinations with a frequency above 0.0001, which together covered around 99% of the repertoires. The TCS score was defined as F50 (clonal expansion) divided by E x V (chaos), with BLOSUM62-based TCRdist calculated between CDR3 peptides within each V-J. Welch's t-statistics and random forest reduced around 510 V-J features to roughly 13, which were used in a naive Bayes classifier (R e1071). Using fastp at Q25 and MiXCR, TCRdb reprocessed the public reads and kept productive beta chains. Each entry is one CDR3 protein sequence, shown with its most common DNA and genes. The V and J calls were not made by the authors but by TCRdb's processing. In this sample the table shows approximately 250,000 distinct CDR3 sequences, approximately 23% of which occur a single time. In total, the top ten clones hold 35% of the sample.

Ophthalmopathy patients had moderately to severely active disease, Clinical Activity Score of at least 3, NOSPECS grade of at least 4, and duration under 3 months. Any patient with an uncontrolled infection, another autoimmune disease, pregnancy or lactation was excluded. Diagnoses were established on the basis of clinical symptoms, serum thyroxine and TRAb, thyroid ultrasound, and orbital computed tomography. PBMCs were isolated from approximately 10 ml of fresh peripheral blood by Ficoll-Paque density gradient centrifugation. Total RNA was extracted with Trizol reagent, and quality was checked on an Agilent 2100 Bioanalyzer. Including cysteine and phenylalanine, the CDR3 has 16 amino acids. Only CDR3 DNA is held: 48 bases, read in frame from base 1. V drops 5 bases and J drops 0 bases, leaving 16 bases in between.

Sequenced: blood. This receptor was obtained from a woman in her thirties or forties with Graves' ophthalmopathy. The chain employs TRBV12-3 or TRBV12-4 and TRBJ1-1, with the D gene not confidently named. The CDR3 amino acid sequence is: CASSELRGDMNTEAFF. The DNA reads as follows: TGTGCCAGCAGTGAATTGAGAGGAGACATGAACACTGAAGCTTTCTTT.